The T cell receptor (beta chain) under discussion was sequenced for a study of OX40 agonist ivuxolimab in advanced cancers. Sequenced by immunoSEQ multiplex PCR; TCRdb stores in-frame clones only, minus some. There are approximately 23,000 clones in the sample; over 75% occur only once, and 9.5% to 10% lies in the top ten. With V trimmed by 6 bases and J by 3 bases, 4 bases remained unmatched. The CDR3 totals 14 residues. Germline V lookup: CDR1 MNHEY, CDR2 SMNVEV (reference sequence). Overall study findings and caveats: In the 0.1 to 3.0 mg/kg range, CD4+ and CD8+ blood T cells had expanded clonally by week 6.

Exclusion of a patient followed from autoimmune disease history or systemic immunosuppression. Comments on this clone: Antigen specificity is unknown.

This TCR was recovered from an adult with an advanced solid tumor such as melanoma, head and neck, liver or kidney cancer. The chain couples TRBV27 to TRBJ1-4, with 7 bases matching TRBD1. The material sequenced was CD4+ or CD8+ T cells sorted from blood, taken in a trial of the OX40 agonist ivuxolimab. The CDR3 loop reads CASRQTGANEKLFF. In DNA form, the CDR3 reads TGTGCCAGCAGACAAACAGGGGCTAATGAAAAACTGTTTTTT.